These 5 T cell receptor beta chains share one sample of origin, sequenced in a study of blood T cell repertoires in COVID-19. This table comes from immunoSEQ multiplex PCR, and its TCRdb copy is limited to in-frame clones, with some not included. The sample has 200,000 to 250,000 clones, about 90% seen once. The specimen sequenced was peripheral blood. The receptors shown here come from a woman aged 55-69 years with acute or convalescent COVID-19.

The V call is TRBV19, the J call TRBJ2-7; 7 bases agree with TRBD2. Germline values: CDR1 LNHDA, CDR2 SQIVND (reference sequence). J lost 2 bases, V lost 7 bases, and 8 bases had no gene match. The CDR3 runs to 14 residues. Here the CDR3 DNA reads TGTGCCAGTAACAGCGGGGCCGGGACCTACGAGCAGTACTTC. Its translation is CASNSGAGTYEQYF. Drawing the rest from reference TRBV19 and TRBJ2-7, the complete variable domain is DGGITQSPKYLFRKEGQNVTLSCEQNLNHDAMYWYRQDPGQGLRLIYYSQIVNDFQKGDIAEGYSVSREKKESFPLTVTSAQKNPTAFYLCASNSGAGTYEQYFGPGTRLTVT.

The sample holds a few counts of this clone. CDR3 loop: CATSDPGTGVAEQYF. The CDR3 coding sequence is TGTGCCACCAGTGATCCCGGGACAGGGGTCGCCGAGCAGTACTTC. The chain links TRBV24-1 to TRBJ2-7; 10 bases map to TRBD1. Germline assignment: CDR1 KGHDR and CDR2 SFDVKD. CDR3 size: 15 residues. V lost 3 bases to trimming and J lost 6 bases; unmatched junction nucleotides: 7.

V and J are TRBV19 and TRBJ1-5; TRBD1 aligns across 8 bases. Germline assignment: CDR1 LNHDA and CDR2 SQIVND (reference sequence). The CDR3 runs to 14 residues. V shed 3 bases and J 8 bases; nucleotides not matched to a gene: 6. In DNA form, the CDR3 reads TGTGCCAGTAGTATCAACAGGGGGTCGGAGCCCCAGCATTTT. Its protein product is CASSINRGSEPQHF.

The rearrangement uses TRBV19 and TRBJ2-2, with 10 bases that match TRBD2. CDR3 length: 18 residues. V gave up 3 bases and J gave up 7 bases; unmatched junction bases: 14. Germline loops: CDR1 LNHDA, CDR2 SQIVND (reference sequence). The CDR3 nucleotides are TGTGCCAGTAGTATTACCAGCGGGGGGGCCGATTTGGTCGGGGAGCTGTTTTTT. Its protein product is CASSITSGGADLVGELFF.

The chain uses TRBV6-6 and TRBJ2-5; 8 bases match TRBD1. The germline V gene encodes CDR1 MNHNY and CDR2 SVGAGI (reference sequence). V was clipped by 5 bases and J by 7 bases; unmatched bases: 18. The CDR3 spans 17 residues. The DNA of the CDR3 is TGTGCCAGCAGTCCCAGTGTGGACAGGGTCCGCTCAGGGACCCAGTACTTC. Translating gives CASSPSVDRVRSGTQYF.